This TCR beta chain is drawn from a study of response to subunit inactivated influenza vaccine. A few counts support this clonotype. The antigen is not known. TCRdb analysed the RT-PCR reads with MiXCR anew, one entry per CDR3 protein. Seen here are 710,000 or so distinct CDR3 sequences, 15% to 19% observed once, and the top ten hold roughly 10%. The CDR3 runs 16 residues. V was shortened by 5 bases and J by 4 bases, with 17 bases between the two germline ends. General observations from the study: Each seasonal influenza vaccination, the authors suggested, recruits few new T cells.

The source of this sequence is a man aged 50 to 60 who received an inactivated influenza vaccine. This sample comprised PBMCs from blood, obtained approximately 12 days after vaccination. The rearrangement uses TRBV12-3 or TRBV12-4 and TRBJ1-4; D might be TRBD1 (5 bases). The CDR3 reads CASSPRGREFNEKLFF. CDR3 DNA: TGTGCCAGCAGTCCCCGGGGACGGGAATTTAATGAAAAACTGTTTTTT.